The subject of this entry is one T cell receptor (beta chain). Authors' data handling: For nucleated cells, counts were estimated from reference gene primer amplification. The protocol was immunoSEQ multiplex PCR, while the TCRdb copy is restricted to in-frame clones and leaves out a portion. The V and J calls and clone size were taken over from that table, and D and trimming were inferred from the DNA. This sample has tens of thousands of clones, with 85% to 90% found just once. The sample comes from a study of blood T cell repertoires in COVID-19. The wider study: COVID-19 samples from acute and convalescent phases originated in the United States, Italy and Spain. PBMCs, B-cell-depleted T cells, or T cells were the source of the cDNA or gDNA that made up the material.

V shed 0 bases and J 4 bases; nucleotides not matched to a gene: 3. This CDR3 is built from 14 residues. The germline V gene has CDR1 SGHNT and CDR2 YYREEE (reference sequence). The clonotype originates from a woman of 80 years or more with active or convalescent COVID-19. The rearrangement links TRBV5-4 to TRBJ1-1, with 7 positions matching TRBD1. Sequenced sample: peripheral blood. CDR3 in DNA: TGTGCCAGCAGCTTGGACAGGGGAGTCACTGAAGCTTTCTTT. This translates into CASSLDRGVTEAFF.